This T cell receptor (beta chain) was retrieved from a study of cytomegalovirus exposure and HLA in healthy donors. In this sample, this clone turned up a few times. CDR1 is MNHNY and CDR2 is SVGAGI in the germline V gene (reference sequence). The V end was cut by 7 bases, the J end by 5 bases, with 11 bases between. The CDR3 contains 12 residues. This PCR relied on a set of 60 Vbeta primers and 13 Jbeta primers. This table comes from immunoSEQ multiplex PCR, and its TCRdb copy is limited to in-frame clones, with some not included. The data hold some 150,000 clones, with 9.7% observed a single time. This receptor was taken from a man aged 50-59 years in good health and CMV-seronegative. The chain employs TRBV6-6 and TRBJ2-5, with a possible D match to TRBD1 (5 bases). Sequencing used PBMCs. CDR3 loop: CASTGQGETQYF. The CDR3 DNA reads TGTGCCAGCACTGGGCAGGGTGAGACCCAGTACTTC.